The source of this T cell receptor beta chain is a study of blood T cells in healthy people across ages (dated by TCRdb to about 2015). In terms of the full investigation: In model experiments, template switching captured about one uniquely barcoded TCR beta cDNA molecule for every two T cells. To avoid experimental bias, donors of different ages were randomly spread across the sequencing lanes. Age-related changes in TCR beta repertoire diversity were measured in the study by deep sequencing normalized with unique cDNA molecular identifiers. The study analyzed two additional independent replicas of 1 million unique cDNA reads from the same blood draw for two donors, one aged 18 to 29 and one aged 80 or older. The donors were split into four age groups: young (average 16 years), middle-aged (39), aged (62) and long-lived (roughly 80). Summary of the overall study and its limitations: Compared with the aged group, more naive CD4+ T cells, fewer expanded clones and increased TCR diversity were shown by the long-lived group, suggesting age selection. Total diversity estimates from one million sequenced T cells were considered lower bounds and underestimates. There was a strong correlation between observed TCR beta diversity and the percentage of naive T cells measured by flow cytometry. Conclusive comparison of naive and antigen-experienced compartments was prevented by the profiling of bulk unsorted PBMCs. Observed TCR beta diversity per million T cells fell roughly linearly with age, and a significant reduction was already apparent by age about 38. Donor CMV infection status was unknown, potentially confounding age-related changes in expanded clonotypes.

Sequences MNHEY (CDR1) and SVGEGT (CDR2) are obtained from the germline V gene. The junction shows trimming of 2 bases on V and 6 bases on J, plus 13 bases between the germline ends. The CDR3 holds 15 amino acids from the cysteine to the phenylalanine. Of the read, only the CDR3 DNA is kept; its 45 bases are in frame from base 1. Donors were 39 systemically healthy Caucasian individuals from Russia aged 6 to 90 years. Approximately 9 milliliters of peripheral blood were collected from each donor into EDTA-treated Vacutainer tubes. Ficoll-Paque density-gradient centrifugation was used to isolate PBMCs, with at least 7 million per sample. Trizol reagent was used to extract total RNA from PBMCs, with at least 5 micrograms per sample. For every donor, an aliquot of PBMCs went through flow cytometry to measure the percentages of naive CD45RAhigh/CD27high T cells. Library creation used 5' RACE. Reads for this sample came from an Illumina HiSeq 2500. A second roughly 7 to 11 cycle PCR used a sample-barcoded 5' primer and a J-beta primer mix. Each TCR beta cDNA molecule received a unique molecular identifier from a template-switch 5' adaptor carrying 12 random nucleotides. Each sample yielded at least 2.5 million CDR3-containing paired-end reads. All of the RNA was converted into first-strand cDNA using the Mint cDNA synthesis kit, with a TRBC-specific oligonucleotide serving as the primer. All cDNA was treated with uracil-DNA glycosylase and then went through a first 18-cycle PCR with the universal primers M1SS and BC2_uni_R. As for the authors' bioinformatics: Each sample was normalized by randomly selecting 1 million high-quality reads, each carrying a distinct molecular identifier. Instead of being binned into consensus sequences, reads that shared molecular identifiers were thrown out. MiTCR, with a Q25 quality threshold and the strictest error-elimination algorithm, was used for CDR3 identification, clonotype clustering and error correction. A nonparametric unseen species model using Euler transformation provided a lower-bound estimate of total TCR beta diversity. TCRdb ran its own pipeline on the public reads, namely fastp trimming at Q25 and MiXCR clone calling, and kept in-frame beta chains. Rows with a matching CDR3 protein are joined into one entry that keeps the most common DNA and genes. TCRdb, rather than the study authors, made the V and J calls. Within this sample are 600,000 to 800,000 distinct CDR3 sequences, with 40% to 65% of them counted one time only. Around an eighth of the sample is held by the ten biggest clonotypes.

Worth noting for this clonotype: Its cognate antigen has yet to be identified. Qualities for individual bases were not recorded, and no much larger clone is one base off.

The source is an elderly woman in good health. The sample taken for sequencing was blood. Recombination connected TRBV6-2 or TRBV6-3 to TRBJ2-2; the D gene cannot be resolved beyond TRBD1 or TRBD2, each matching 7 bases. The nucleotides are TGTGCCAGCAGTTACCCCCAGGGGGGGTCCGGGGAGCTGTTTTTT. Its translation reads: CASSYPQGGSGELFF.